This T cell receptor beta chain was identified during a study of blood T cell repertoires in COVID-19. Participants spanned ages about 18 to 90 years and resided in 20 to 30 US areas. All recovered Cohort 3 donors got two negative PCRs, got clearance, or saw symptom resolution. CDR1 is LNHDA, CDR2 SQIVND, per germline (reference sequence). This CDR3 has 13 residues. Trimming cost V 6 bases and J 8 bases; bases outside gene matches: 5. The table came from immunoSEQ multiplex PCR; TCRdb's copy has only in-frame clones and leaves some out. The sample carries approximately 300,000 clones, roughly 90% recorded once.

The receptor was isolated from a woman younger than 45 who had recovered from COVID-19. Sequenced: PBMCs or T cells enriched from blood (not recorded which). The chain is built from TRBV19 and TRBJ2-1, with 9 bases fitting TRBD1. The CDR3 nucleotides are TGTGCCAGTAGAAGACAGGGGGAAGATGAGCAGTTCTTC. Protein: CASRRQGEDEQFF.